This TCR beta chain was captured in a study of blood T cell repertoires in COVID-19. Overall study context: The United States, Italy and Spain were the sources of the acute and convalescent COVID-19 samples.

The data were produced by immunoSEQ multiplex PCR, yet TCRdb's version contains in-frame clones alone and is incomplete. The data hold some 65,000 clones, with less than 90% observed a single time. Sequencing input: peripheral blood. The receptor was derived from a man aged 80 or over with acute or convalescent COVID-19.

The DNA of the CDR3 is TGCAGTGCTATAACAGGCGCAGGCTACACCTTC. It encodes CSAITGAGYTF. The chain is built from TRBV20-1 and TRBJ1-2; D might be TRBD1 (5 bases). In germline, CDR1 is DFQATT, CDR2 SNEGSKA (reference sequence). This CDR3 is 11 amino acids long. V lost 4 bases and J 8 bases, leaving 11 bases between the germline ends.